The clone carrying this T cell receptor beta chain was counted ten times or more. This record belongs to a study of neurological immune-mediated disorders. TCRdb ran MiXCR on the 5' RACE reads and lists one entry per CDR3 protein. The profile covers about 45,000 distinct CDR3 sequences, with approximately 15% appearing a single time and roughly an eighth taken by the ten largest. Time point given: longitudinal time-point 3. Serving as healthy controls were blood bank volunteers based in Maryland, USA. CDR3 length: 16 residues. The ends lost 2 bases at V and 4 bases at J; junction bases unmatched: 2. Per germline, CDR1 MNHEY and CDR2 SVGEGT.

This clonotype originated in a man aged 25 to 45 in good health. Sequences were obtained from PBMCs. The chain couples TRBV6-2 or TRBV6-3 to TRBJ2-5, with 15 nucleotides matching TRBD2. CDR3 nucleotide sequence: TGTGCCAGCAGTTACCCGGGACTAGCGGGAGGAGAGACCCAGTACTTC. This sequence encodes CASSYPGLAGGETQYF.